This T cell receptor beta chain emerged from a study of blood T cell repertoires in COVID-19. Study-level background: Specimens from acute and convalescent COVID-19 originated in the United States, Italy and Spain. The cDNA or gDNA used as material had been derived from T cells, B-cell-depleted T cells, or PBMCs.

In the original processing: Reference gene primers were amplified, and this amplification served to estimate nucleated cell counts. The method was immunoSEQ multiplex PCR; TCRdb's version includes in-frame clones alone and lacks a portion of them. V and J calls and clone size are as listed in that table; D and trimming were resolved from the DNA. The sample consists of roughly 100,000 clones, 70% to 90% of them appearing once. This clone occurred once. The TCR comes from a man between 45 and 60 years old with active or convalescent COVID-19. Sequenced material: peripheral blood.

The CDR3 is CASRAPGTRNQPQHF. The CDR3 DNA reads as TGTGCCAGCAGGGCCCCCGGGACAAGGAATCAGCCCCAGCATTTT. The chain is built from TRBV6-5 and TRBJ1-5; D is possibly TRBD1 (6 bases). The CDR3 has 15 residues. V gave up 6 bases and J gave up 4 bases, with 16 bases separating them. Germline-derived CDR1 and CDR2 are MNHEY and SVGAGI.